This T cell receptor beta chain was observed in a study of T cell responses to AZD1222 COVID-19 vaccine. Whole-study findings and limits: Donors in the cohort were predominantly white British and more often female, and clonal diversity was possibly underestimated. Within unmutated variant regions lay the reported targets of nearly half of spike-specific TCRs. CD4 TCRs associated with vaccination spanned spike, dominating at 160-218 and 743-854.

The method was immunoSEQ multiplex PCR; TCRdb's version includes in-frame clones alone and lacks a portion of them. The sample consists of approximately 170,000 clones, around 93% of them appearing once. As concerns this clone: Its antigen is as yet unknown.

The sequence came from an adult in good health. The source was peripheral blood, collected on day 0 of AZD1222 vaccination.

CDR3 bases: TGTGCCAGCAGCTTAGGGGCAGGGAGGACAGGGGCCAACGTCCTGACTTTC. This translates into CASSLGAGRTGANVLTF. This chain joins TRBV7-6 and TRBJ2-6; tentative D call: TRBD2 (6 bases). This CDR3 is built from 17 residues. Deletions cut 1 base from V and 4 bases from J, with 14 bases between. Looked up from germline, CDR1 is SGHVS and CDR2 is FNYEAQ.